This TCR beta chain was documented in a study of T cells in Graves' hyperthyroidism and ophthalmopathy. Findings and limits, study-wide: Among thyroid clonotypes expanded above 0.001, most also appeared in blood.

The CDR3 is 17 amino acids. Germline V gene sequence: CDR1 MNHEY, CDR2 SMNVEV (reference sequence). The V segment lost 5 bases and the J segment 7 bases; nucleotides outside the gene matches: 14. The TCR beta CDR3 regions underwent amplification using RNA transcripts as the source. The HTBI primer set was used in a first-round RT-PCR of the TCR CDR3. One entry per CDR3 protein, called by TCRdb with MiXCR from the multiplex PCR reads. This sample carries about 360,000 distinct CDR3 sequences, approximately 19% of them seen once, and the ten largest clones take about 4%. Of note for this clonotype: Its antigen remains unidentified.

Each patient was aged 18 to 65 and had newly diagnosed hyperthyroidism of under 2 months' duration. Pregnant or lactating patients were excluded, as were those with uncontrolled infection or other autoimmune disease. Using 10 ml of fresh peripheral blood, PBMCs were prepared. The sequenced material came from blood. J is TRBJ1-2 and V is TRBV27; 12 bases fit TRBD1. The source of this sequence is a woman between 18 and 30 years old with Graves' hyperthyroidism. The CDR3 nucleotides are TGTGCCAGCAGTCCCGGGACAGGGGGCTTAGGTAGCGGTGGCTACACCTTC. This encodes CASSPGTGGLGSGGYTF.